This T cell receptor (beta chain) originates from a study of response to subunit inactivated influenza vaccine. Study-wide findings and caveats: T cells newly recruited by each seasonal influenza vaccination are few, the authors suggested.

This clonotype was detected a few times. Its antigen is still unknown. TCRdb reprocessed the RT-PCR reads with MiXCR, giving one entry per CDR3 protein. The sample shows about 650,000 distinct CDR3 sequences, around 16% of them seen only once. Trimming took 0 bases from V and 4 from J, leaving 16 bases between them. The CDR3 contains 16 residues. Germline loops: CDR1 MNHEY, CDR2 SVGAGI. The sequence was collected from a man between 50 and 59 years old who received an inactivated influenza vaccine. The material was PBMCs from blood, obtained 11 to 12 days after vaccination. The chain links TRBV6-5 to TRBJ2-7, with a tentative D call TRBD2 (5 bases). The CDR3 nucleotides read TGTGCCAGCAGTTACTCGGAGGCCAAGGGCTTGTACGAGCAGTACTTC. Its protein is CASSYSEAKGLYEQYF.